These 25 T cell receptor beta chains were all obtained from the same sample, sequenced in a study of T-cell reconstitution after alpha-beta-depleted transplantation in children. Construction of the TCRbeta library involved unique molecular identifiers. MiXCR was run by TCRdb on the PCR reads, yielding one entry per CDR3 protein. This sample yields fewer than 1 million distinct CDR3 sequences, of which under 20% are seen a single time; roughly 5% belongs to the top ten. Sequenced here: PBMCs, mostly from graft donor cells, sampled 360 days after TCRalphabeta/CD19-depleted stem cell transplant. These receptors all come from a male patient aged 10 to 17 who had a stem cell transplant for acute lymphoblastic leukemia, so the T cells may come from the graft donor.

This chain links TRBV12-3 or TRBV12-4 with TRBJ2-3, with D possibly being TRBD2 (5 bases). CDR3 length: 12 amino acids. Trimming left V 3 bases short and J 8 bases short, with 9 bases between. CDR3 loop: CASSLKGATQYF. The CDR3 nucleotides read TGTGCCAGCAGTTTGAAGGGAGCTACGCAGTATTTT.

This clonotype was recorded a few times. The rearrangement uses TRBV18 and TRBJ1-1; D not certain. The V and J ends lost 0 bases and 2 bases respectively, with 13 bases between them. Germline loops: CDR1 KGHSH, CDR2 LQKENI. The CDR3 is 16 residues long. CDR3 residues: CASSPPRTGPNTEAFF. CDR3 bases: TGTGCCAGCTCACCACCGAGAACCGGCCCCAACACTGAAGCTTTCTTT.

This clonotype was counted only a few times. The J gene is TRBJ2-7, the V gene TRBV20-1; 7 positions match TRBD2. V shed 0 bases, J shed 3 bases, and the junction held 11 bases outside the gene matches. This CDR3 has 16 residues. Per the germline V gene, CDR1 is DFQATT and CDR2 is SNEGSKA (reference sequence). CDR3 sequence reads: CSAREAGVKFVYEQYF. The CDR3 DNA is TGCAGTGCTAGAGAGGCGGGAGTTAAATTTGTCTACGAGCAGTACTTC.

J is TRBJ2-2 and V is TRBV9; no clear D. Trimming took off 4 bases at V and 4 bases at J, with 14 bases between the two ends. CDR1 is SGDLS and CDR2 is YYNGEE in the germline V gene. The CDR3 is 15 amino acids. The CDR3 reads CASSPRRGSTGELFF. As DNA, the CDR3 is TGTGCCAGCAGCCCACGGCGAGGTAGCACCGGGGAGCTGTTTTTT.

This chain joins TRBV20-1 and TRBJ2-5; maybe TRBD1 (6 bases). Trimming removed 4 bases at V and 5 bases at J, with 14 bases between. CDR3 length: 13 amino acids. The V gene's germline CDR1 is DFQATT and CDR2 SNEGSKA (reference sequence). The CDR3 spells CSATQGLRETQYF. DNA of the CDR3: TGCAGTGCTACTCAGGGGTTAAGGGAGACCCAGTACTTC.

The gene calls are TRBV20-1 and TRBJ2-1; 12 bases agree with TRBD2. The V gene end was trimmed by 5 bases and the J gene end by 7 bases; junction bases not matched to a gene: 12. The CDR3 has 16 residues. Germline lookup yields CDR1 DFQATT and CDR2 SNEGSKA (reference sequence). The CDR3 nucleotides are TGCAGTGCTGACGGGCTAGCGGGAGGGCCGTGGAATGAGCAGTTCTTC. Translated: CSADGLAGGPWNEQFF.

With respect to this clonotype: The conserved phenylalanine or tryptophan is not found at the CDR3 terminus, so this likely reflects a read error. This chain links TRBV5-1 with TRBJ2-1; D is uncertain. V dropped 0 bases and J dropped 7 bases, with 5 bases sitting between them. Per the germline V gene, CDR1 is SGHRS and CDR2 is YFSETQ. This CDR3 has 12 residues. The CDR3 region has the DNA TGCGCCAGCAGCTTGGCGGTAAATGAGCAGTTCTTG. It translates to CASSLAVNEQFL.

The DNA for the CDR3 is TGCGCCAGCAGTCCGGCCGGGAGTGAGATCCCCGGGGAGCTGTTTTTT. Translation gives CASSPAGSEIPGELFF. J is TRBJ2-2 and V is TRBV5-1; possible D gene TRBD2, 6 bases. The CDR3 runs to 16 residues. Trimming removed 5 bases from V and 6 bases from J, with 20 bases in between. Germline V gives CDR1 SGHRS, CDR2 YFSETQ.

This clonotype was detected a few times. This chain joins TRBV6-5 and TRBJ2-7; D not resolved. V dropped 0 bases and J dropped 7 bases, with 10 bases sitting between them. Germline-derived CDR1 and CDR2 are MNHEY and SVGAGI. This CDR3 is built from 13 residues. The CDR3 sequence: CASSYSDAGEQYF. The CDR3 bases are TGTGCCAGCAGTTACTCGGATGCCGGGGAGCAGTACTTC.

This sequence joins TRBV3-1 and TRBJ2-1; 12 bases are a match to TRBD2. Germline lookup yields CDR1 LGHDT and CDR2 YNNKEL (reference sequence). The CDR3 contains 17 residues. The trim removed 1 base at V and 8 bases at J, leaving 9 bases unmatched. CDR3 sequence reads: CASSQGPSGRALDEQFF. DNA of the CDR3: TGTGCCAGCAGCCAAGGGCCTAGCGGGAGGGCCCTAGATGAGCAGTTCTTC.

This clonotype came up a few times. The V call is TRBV20-1, the J call TRBJ1-4; TRBD1 is a possible D gene (5 bases). There are 12 residues in the CDR3. Germline-derived CDR1 and CDR2 are DFQATT and SNEGSKA (reference sequence). Between the trimmed V and J ends, which lost 0 bases and 11 bases, there was a span of 10 bases. This CDR3 reads CSARDLGTKLFF. In DNA form, the CDR3 reads TGCAGTGCTAGAGATTTGGGGACCAAACTGTTTTTT.

The rearrangement uses TRBV29-1 and TRBJ1-2; tentative D call: TRBD1 (6 bases). The V gene lost 5 bases and the J gene lost 0 bases, with 10 bases spanning the gap. The CDR3 totals 13 residues. Germline V gene data show CDR1 as SQVTM and CDR2 as ANQGSEA. This CDR3 is CSVRTDSNYGYTF. The CDR3 DNA follows: TGCAGCGTTCGGACAGACTCTAACTATGGCTACACCTTC.

The J gene is TRBJ2-3, the V gene TRBV4-2; D is possibly TRBD2 (5 bases). CDR1 is LGHNA and CDR2 is YNFKEQ in the germline V gene. This CDR3 comprises 16 residues. V dropped 2 bases and J dropped 8 bases, with 20 bases sitting between them. This CDR3 is CASSQNGRPAVGTQYF. CDR3 in DNA: TGTGCCAGCAGCCAAAATGGGAGACCAGCCGTTGGTACGCAGTATTTT.

This clonotype was picked up a small number of times. Sequence at one end of the junction differs from germline and may be a read error. V and J are TRBV3-1 and TRBJ2-2; no firm D call. CDR3 length equals 12 residues. CDR1 is LGHDT and CDR2 is YNNKEL in the germline V gene (reference sequence). The CDR3 region is CASSPKTGELFF. The CDR3 DNA sequence: TGTGCCAGCAGCCCGAAAACCGGGGAGCTGTTTTTT.

The chain carries TRBV3-1 and TRBJ2-1, with D possibly matching TRBD2 (5 bases). Germline assignment: CDR1 LGHDT and CDR2 YNNKEL (reference sequence). Trimming took off 1 base at V and 4 bases at J, with 11 bases between the two ends. The CDR3 runs to 15 residues. The CDR3: CASSQGLAPYNEQFF. As DNA, the CDR3 is TGTGCCAGCAGCCAAGGTCTAGCACCATACAATGAGCAGTTCTTC.

In its sample, this clonotype was seen a few times. The chain joins TRBV4-1 to TRBJ2-7; TRBD2 matches 12 bases. Germline V gene data show CDR1 as MGHRA and CDR2 as YSYEKL. V lost 0 bases to trimming and J lost 6 bases; unmatched junction nucleotides: 6. This CDR3 has 16 residues. The CDR3 sequence is CASSQEEGLAGFEQYF. Written as DNA, the CDR3 is TGCGCCAGCAGCCAAGAGGAAGGACTAGCGGGATTCGAGCAGTACTTC.

This clonotype was counted between two and nine times. The chain joins TRBV7-3 to TRBJ2-1; 10 bases are a match to TRBD2. V trimming: 5 bases; J trimming: 6 bases; junction bases outside the gene matches: 7. Germline V CDR1 and CDR2: SGHTA, FQGTGA. There are 15 residues in the CDR3. In DNA form, the CDR3 reads TGTGCCAGCAGCGTCCTAGCGGGAGTAAGCAATGAGCAGTTCTTC. Translated: CASSVLAGVSNEQFF.

The chain links TRBV10-2 to TRBJ2-1; D remains unclear. Looked up from germline, CDR1 is WSHSY and CDR2 is SAAADI. CDR3 length: 15 amino acids. Trimming took off 2 bases at V and 2 bases at J, with 10 bases between the two ends. Written as DNA, the CDR3 is TGCGCCAGCAGTGAGGTGATAGGCACCTACAATGAGCAGTTCTTC. Translating gives CASSEVIGTYNEQFF.

The count of this clonotype is one. The CDR3 end shows no conserved phenylalanine or tryptophan, and so a read error is likely. V usage is TRBV6-5 and J usage is TRBJ1-1; D unclear. Trimming took 6 bases from V and 1 from J, leaving 6 bases between them. This CDR3 has 12 amino acids. The germline V gene encodes CDR1 MNHEY and CDR2 SVGAGI. The CDR3 here is CASREWNTEAFS. The CDR3 nucleotides read TGTGCCAGCAGGGAGTGGAACACTGAAGCTTTCTCT.

This clonotype showed up many times. The gene calls are TRBV5-1 and TRBJ2-7; tentative D call: TRBD1 (5 bases). Germline V gene data show CDR1 as SGHRS and CDR2 as YFSETQ. The germline V and J ends were trimmed by 3 bases and 7 bases, with 23 bases remaining between them. The CDR3 runs 16 residues. The CDR3 is CASSSPTHDSLGEQYF. Written as DNA, the CDR3 is TGCGCCAGCAGCTCACCGACTCATGACAGCCTCGGAGAGCAGTACTTC.

This clonotype was seen a few times. The chain is built from TRBV20-1 and TRBJ2-3, with 7 bases fitting TRBD2. CDR1 is DFQATT and CDR2 is SNEGSKA in the germline V gene (reference sequence). This CDR3 spans 14 amino acids. Germline trimming cut 4 bases from V and 2 bases from J; bases unmatched to any gene: 6. The chain's CDR3 is CSANLADYTDTQYF. The CDR3 coding sequence is TGCAGTGCTAATCTAGCGGACTACACAGATACGCAGTATTTT.

This clonotype was counted ten times or more. The genes are TRBV4-1 and TRBJ2-7; 7 nucleotides match TRBD1. The CDR3 runs to 18 residues. Germline V lookup: CDR1 MGHRA, CDR2 YSYEKL. Unmatched junction bases numbered 17, after V lost 2 bases and J lost 4 bases. The DNA for the CDR3 is TGCGCCAGCAGCCAATTTATGTCGTCCCCGTACAGGGGTTACGAGCAGTACTTC. Residues: CASSQFMSSPYRGYEQYF.

The table lists this clonotype with a count of one. The rearrangement uses TRBV5-8 and TRBJ2-7; D is unclear. Germline assignment: CDR1 SGHTS and CDR2 YDEGEE. Trimming took off 1 base at V and 3 bases at J, with 8 bases between the two ends. The CDR3 consists of 13 residues. The CDR3 loop reads CASSLITRYEQYF. For the CDR3, the DNA is TGTGCCAGCAGCTTGATTACGCGCTACGAGCAGTACTTC.

This clonotype was observed a few times. The chain combines TRBV2 with TRBJ2-3; D is ambiguous. The CDR3 has 14 amino acids. The germline V gene encodes CDR1 SNHLY and CDR2 FYNNEI. Trimming removed 1 base from V and 7 bases from J, with 12 bases in between. CDR3 loop: CASSEGPAENTQYF. The CDR3 DNA reads TGTGCCAGCAGTGAAGGACCGGCAGAAAATACGCAGTATTTT.

This chain connects TRBV12-3 or TRBV12-4 to TRBJ2-1; 14 nucleotides agree with TRBD2. J gave up 10 bases and V 7 bases, and 6 bases lay outside the gene matches. The CDR3 contains 14 residues. The CDR3 nucleotides read TGTGCCAGCATACACCGACTAGCGGGAGGGGAGCAGTTCTTC. It specifies CASIHRLAGGEQFF.